One and the same sample provided the 17 T cell receptor beta chains below, sequenced in a study of T cell clonotyping in hematopoietic cell transplantation (dated by TCRdb to the early 2020s). Libraries were built with the immunoSEQ multiplex PCR assay. The table comes from immuneACCESS by way of TCRdb, which keeps in-frame sequences with V and J called. Part of the clones is missing from these tables; in studies checked, under half for an unresolved V gene and the rest for unknown reasons. The table for this sample lists roughly 7,000 clones; about 88% of them were counted only once. Of the sample, roughly 4.7% is held by the ten largest clones. The sample's time point label, in plain terms: 30 days after allo-HCT. Source: PBMCs, taken 30 days after allogeneic stem cell transplant. The receptors originated from a female patient aged 50-59 years who had an allogeneic stem cell transplant from an unrelated donor, so the T cells may come from the graft donor. Some clones in this sample may be carry-over from other donors' samples.

The J gene is TRBJ2-1, the V gene TRBV28; D possibly corresponds to TRBD1 (5 bases). The CDR3 has 16 residues. The V end was cut by 7 bases, the J end by 1 base, with 17 bases between. Per the germline V gene, CDR1 is MDHEN and CDR2 is SYDVKM. The CDR3 spells CASIEARGSSYNEQFF. The CDR3 region has the DNA TGTGCCAGCATTGAAGCAAGGGGATCTTCCTACAATGAGCAGTTCTTC.

The chain combines TRBV6-6 with TRBJ1-6, with D possibly being TRBD1 (6 bases). The V gene lost 7 bases and the J gene lost 10 bases, with 20 bases spanning the gap. Per germline, CDR1 MNHNY and CDR2 SVGAGI (reference sequence). The CDR3 runs 15 residues. This CDR3 reads CASTLGWGARSPLHF. CDR3 bases: TGTGCCAGCACCCTGGGGTGGGGGGCGAGGTCACCCCTCCACTTT.

The chain combines TRBV6-6 with TRBJ1-2; D is unresolved. In germline, CDR1 is MNHNY, CDR2 SVGAGI (reference sequence). Deletions cut 6 bases from V and 5 bases from J, with 13 bases between. The CDR3 length is 13 residues. The CDR3 region is CASRLNDGYGYTF. CDR3 DNA sequence: TGTGCCAGCAGGTTGAACGACGGGTATGGCTACACCTTC.

The chain joins TRBV7-9 to TRBJ2-3; 7 nucleotides align to TRBD2. Germline trimming cut 2 bases from V and 3 bases from J; bases unmatched to any gene: 5. Germline values: CDR1 SEHNR, CDR2 FQNEAQ (reference sequence). The CDR3 consists of 15 residues. The CDR3 loop reads CASSLNTAGTDTQYF. The CDR3 DNA reads as TGTGCCAGCAGCTTAAACACAGCGGGAACAGATACGCAGTATTTT.

The chain links TRBV6-5 to TRBJ1-1; D gene unclear. Trimming took off 4 bases at V and 5 bases at J, with 14 bases between the two ends. Germline V CDR1 and CDR2: MNHEY, SVGAGI. The CDR3 covers 14 residues. CDR3 protein: CASSFGPSGTEAFF. For the CDR3, the DNA is TGTGCCAGCAGTTTCGGCCCCTCGGGGACTGAAGCTTTCTTT.

This chain uses TRBV2 with TRBJ1-4, with TRBD1 as a possible D gene (5 bases). CDR1 is SNHLY and CDR2 is FYNNEI in the germline V gene. The CDR3 consists of 12 residues. V dropped 8 bases and J dropped 8 bases, with 12 bases sitting between them. The CDR3 coding sequence is TGTGCCAGCGGGGCTAGGGTGGAAAAACTGTTTTTT. It specifies CASGARVEKLFF.

The genes are TRBV7-9 and TRBJ2-7, with 9 bases aligning to TRBD1. After removal of 7 bases from V and 5 bases from J, the junction contained 9 bases not matched to a gene. CDR3 length: 14 amino acids. Per germline, CDR1 SEHNR and CDR2 FQNEAQ (reference sequence). In nucleotides, the CDR3 is TGTGCCAGCACCGTAGGACAGGGGCCCCACGAGCAGTACTTC. This codes for CASTVGQGPHEQYF.

CDR3 loop: CASSEVRTGGMQYF. In DNA form, the CDR3 reads TGTGCCAGCAGTGAAGTTCGGACAGGGGGCATGCAGTACTTC. The chain has TRBV6-1 and TRBJ2-7, with 11 bases aligning to TRBD1. V was clipped by 1 base and J by 9 bases; unmatched bases: 5. This CDR3 spans 14 amino acids. CDR1 MNHNS and CDR2 SASEGT come from the germline V gene.

The V and J genes are TRBV19 and TRBJ2-2; D possibly corresponds to TRBD2 (7 bases). The length of the CDR3 is 15 residues. Germline V gene lookup returns CDR1 LNHDA and CDR2 SQIVND (reference sequence). V was cut by 1 base and J by 6 bases, with 12 bases left in between. CDR3 in DNA: TGTGCCAGTAGTATAGTAGGGGGGGACGCCGGGGAGCTGTTTTTT. Translated, it gives CASSIVGGDAGELFF.

The V and J genes are TRBV4-2 and TRBJ2-7; no definite D call. The CDR3 length is 16 residues. CDR1 LGHNA and CDR2 YNFKEQ come from the germline V gene. Trimming cost V 0 bases and J 2 bases, with 14 bases left between them. The CDR3 region is CASSQEGSIGAYEQYF. The CDR3 nucleotides are TGTGCCAGCAGCCAAGAAGGGTCCATAGGAGCCTACGAGCAGTACTTC.

The chain combines TRBV27 with TRBJ2-3; maybe TRBD2 (6 bases). Germline values: CDR1 MNHEY, CDR2 SMNVEV (reference sequence). The CDR3 is made up of 14 amino acids. V lost 5 bases and J lost 4, with 13 bases in between. The CDR3 protein is CASSPLGLSDTQYF. CDR3 DNA: TGTGCCAGCAGTCCCTTGGGACTGTCAGATACGCAGTATTTT.

This chain connects TRBV29-1 to TRBJ2-7; TRBD1 matches at 8 bases. CDR3 size: 14 residues. V lost 4 bases to trimming and J lost 2 bases; unmatched junction nucleotides: 7. CDR1 and CDR2 from the germline V gene are SQVTM and ANQGSEA. CDR3 residues: CSVVSQGAPYEQYF. The CDR3 coding sequence is TGCAGCGTTGTTAGTCAGGGGGCCCCCTACGAGCAGTACTTC.

The J gene is TRBJ2-7, the V gene TRBV18; unclear D gene. This CDR3 spans 14 amino acids. The V gene's germline CDR1 is KGHSH and CDR2 LQKENI. The V gene lost 0 bases and the J gene lost 4 bases, with 10 bases spanning the gap. For the CDR3, the DNA is TGTGCCAGCTCACCACCGAACTCAAGATACGAGCAGTACGTC. Translated, it gives CASSPPNSRYEQYV.

The chain links TRBV5-1 to TRBJ1-1; D ambiguous. Per germline, CDR1 SGHRS and CDR2 YFSETQ. The ends were cut back, 2 bases at V and 1 base at J, with 6 bases in the middle. The CDR3 spans 13 residues. The CDR3 region has the DNA TGCGCCAGCAGCTTTTATACGAACACTGAAGCTTTCTTT. Its translation is CASSFYTNTEAFF.

The rearrangement links TRBV5-1 to TRBJ1-1; TRBD1 is a possible D gene (6 bases). V was shortened by 0 bases and J by 3 bases, with 15 bases between the two germline ends. From germline, CDR1 is SGHRS and CDR2 YFSETQ. The CDR3 sequence is 16 residues long. Here the CDR3 reads CASSLVAGAKYTEAFF. Written as DNA, the CDR3 is TGCGCCAGCAGCTTGGTTGCGGGGGCTAAGTACACTGAAGCTTTCTTT.

The chain combines TRBV15 with TRBJ2-1; 7 bases agree with TRBD1. The CDR3 length is 17 residues. The V and J ends lost 1 base and 7 bases, in that order; junction bases with no gene match: 13. In germline, CDR1 is LNHNV, CDR2 YYDKDF (reference sequence). Written as DNA, the CDR3 is TGTGCCACCAGCAGAGGGGGTAGGGGGCTTACAGGAAATGAGCAGTTCTTC. The encoded protein is CATSRGGRGLTGNEQFF.

The V call is TRBV7-9, the J call TRBJ2-1, with D perhaps TRBD2 (6 bases). Germline assignment: CDR1 SEHNR and CDR2 FQNEAQ (reference sequence). The CDR3 length is 15 residues. V dropped 0 bases and J dropped 8 bases, with 14 bases sitting between them. DNA of the CDR3: TGTGCCAGCAGCTTAGCCGGAGGGATCGTTCATGAGCAGTTCTTC. It yields the protein CASSLAGGIVHEQFF.